The subject of this entry is one T cell receptor (beta chain). This specimen belongs to a study of blood T cell repertoires in COVID-19. Study-wide background: Samples taken during acute and convalescent COVID-19 were collected in the United States, Italy and Spain. Sample material is recorded as cDNA or gDNA derived from T cells, B-cell-depleted T cells, or PBMCs.

The CDR3 spans 12 residues. Germline-derived CDR1 and CDR2 are SGHDT and YYEEEE. V gave up 6 bases and J gave up 12 bases; unmatched junction bases: 8. In the study's own analysis: It was from reference gene primer amplification that nucleated cell counts were estimated. The assay was immunoSEQ multiplex PCR, and TCRdb's table has in-frame clones only and misses some. V and J calls and clone size are those listed in that table; D and trimming were worked out from the DNA. The data show 310,000 or so clones, approximately 86% seen once. The chain recombines TRBV5-6 with TRBJ1-2; 10 nucleotides line up with TRBD1. Sequencing was carried out using peripheral blood. This TCR was recovered from a woman aged 45 to 65 who had recovered from COVID-19. Here the CDR3 reads CASNPRTGGNTF. DNA for the CDR3: TGTGCCAGCAACCCGCGGACAGGGGGAAACACCTTC.